The rows below give T cell receptor beta chains drawn from one sample of a study of naive and memory T cell subsets. TCRdb independently ran MiXCR on the 5' RACE reads; one entry per CDR3 protein. The sample has 55,000 to 70,000 distinct CDR3 sequences, roughly 7% seen once. All receptors derive from a male donor in good health. Each CDR3 is given with its conserved first and last residue. The order of the fields is CDR3 DNA, CDR3 protein, V gene, D gene, J gene, clone size. D genes are given only for firm matches. A row's size may be missing; if present it is once, few, many or a size class.

TGTGCCACAAGGGAGGATAACCGGGACAGTTCATCTAGCACAGATACGCAGTATTTT	CATREDNRDSSSSTDTQYF	TRBV24-1	NA	TRBJ2-3	few
TGTGCCAGCGGGACAGGGTGGACAGATACGCAGTATTTT	CASGTGWTDTQYF	TRBV11-2	TRBD1	TRBJ2-3	NA
TGTGCCAGCAGTTTGGGACTGCTGAACACCGGGGAGCTGTTTTTT	CASSLGLLNTGELFF	TRBV7-9	NA	TRBJ2-2	NA
TGCAGCGCCTTGCCACAGGGAAGGGGAACTGAAGCTTTCTTT	CSALPQGRGTEAFF	TRBV29-1	NA	TRBJ1-1	NA
TGCAGCGCCGAAGGGACAGGGGTGGGCACCGGGGAGCTGTTTTTT	CSAEGTGVGTGELFF	TRBV29-1	TRBD1	TRBJ2-2	few
TGTGCCAGTACAGGGCAGGGATTAAGTGGCTACACCTTC	CASTGQGLSGYTF	TRBV19	NA	TRBJ1-2	many
TGTGCCACCAGCAATCGGGCAGAGACCCAGTACTTC	CATSNRAETQYF	TRBV15	NA	TRBJ2-5	many
TGTGCCAGCAGTGTCAGCTTCATGAACACTGAAGCTTTCTTT	CASSVSFMNTEAFF	TRBV6-1	NA	TRBJ1-1	few
TGTGCCAGCAGCGCGGAGGGACGGAAGAACACTGAAGCTTTCTTT	CASSAEGRKNTEAFF	TRBV9	NA	TRBJ1-1	few
TGTGCCAGCAGCTTAGTAGGGACCGTAAAGGGACAAGGAACTTTCAGAGGGTACAATGAGCAGTTCTTC	CASSLVGTVKGQGTFRGYNEQFF	TRBV7-9	NA	TRBJ2-1	many
TGTGCCAGCAGTTCCGGCTTAGGGACTTACACAGATACGCAGTATTTT	CASSSGLGTYTDTQYF	TRBV27	NA	TRBJ2-3	many
TGCAGTGCTAGAGGCGGGACTTCCATCTTACAAGAGACCCAGTACTTC	CSARGGTSILQETQYF	TRBV20-1	NA	TRBJ2-5	many
TGTGCCAGCAGCTACCAGGGGGCTATTTACGAGCAGTACTTC	CASSYQGAIYEQYF	TRBV7-9	TRBD1	TRBJ2-7	NA
TGTGCCAGCCGCAAGCCGGGGGCGGAGACCCAGTACTTC	CASRKPGAETQYF	TRBV2	NA	TRBJ2-5	few
TGTGCCAGCAGTTACACGACTAGCGAGGGACAAGAGACCCAGTACTTC	CASSYTTSEGQETQYF	TRBV6-5	TRBD2	TRBJ2-5	NA
TGTGCCAGCAGTTTAGCGGCAGGGGTTCAGCCCCAGCATTTT	CASSLAAGVQPQHF	TRBV12-3/TRBV12-4	NA	TRBJ1-5	NA
TGTGCCAGCAGTTACTCGAGTGTATCCGGGGAGACCCAGTACTTC	CASSYSSVSGETQYF	TRBV6-5	NA	TRBJ2-5	few
TGTGCCAGCAGTTATAGGACAGGGGGCAAATATGGCTACACCTTC	CASSYRTGGKYGYTF	TRBV6-6	TRBD1	TRBJ1-2	many
TGCAGTGCAGCCCGGGGGAGTTATGGCTACACCTTC	CSAARGSYGYTF	TRBV20-1	NA	TRBJ1-2	many
TGTGCCAGCAGGCCCAGTTGGGGACAGGGGGCGAATCGGAGAACCGGGGAGCTGTTTTTT	CASRPSWGQGANRRTGELFF	TRBV25-1	TRBD1	TRBJ2-2	few
TGTGCCAGCAGCAGTATTAGACTGCTTACTGGGGCCAACGTCCTGACTTTC	CASSSIRLLTGANVLTF	TRBV5-8	NA	TRBJ2-6	many
TGTGCCAGCAGCTTCCCAGGGGGGGAAAACTACGAGCAGTACTTC	CASSFPGGENYEQYF	TRBV7-6	NA	TRBJ2-7	NA
TGCAGTGCTCAACGGACCCCTAGCGGGATAAGGGATACGCAGTATTTT	CSAQRTPSGIRDTQYF	TRBV20-1	TRBD2	TRBJ2-3	NA
TGTGCCAGCAGCCAAGACAGGGGGTTACCCTACGAGCAGTACTTC	CASSQDRGLPYEQYF	TRBV4-2	TRBD1	TRBJ2-7	NA
TGTGCCATCAGTGAGCCCGGTGAGGGGACAGGCCCGAACACCGGGGAGCTGTTTTTT	CAISEPGEGTGPNTGELFF	TRBV10-3	TRBD1	TRBJ2-2	few